Listed here is a single T cell receptor (beta chain). Vbeta (60) and Jbeta (13) primers were used in the PCR. TCRdb keeps only in-frame clones here, not all; method: immunoSEQ multiplex PCR. Of more than 100,000 clones listed, over 75% were seen once; the top ten hold more than 2%. CDR1 SNHLY and CDR2 FYNNEI come from the germline V gene. This CDR3 contains 14 residues. V lost 0 bases and J lost 9, with 12 bases in between. This sample stems from a study of cytomegalovirus exposure and HLA in healthy donors. The chain links TRBV2 to TRBJ2-1; unclear D gene. The specimen sequenced was PBMCs. This clonotype originated in a man under 40 in good health and CMV-seronegative. The CDR3 nucleotides are TGTGCCAGCAGTGAAGCGCTAAGTGGTCGTGAGCAGTTCTTC. It codes for CASSEALSGREQFF. Complete variable domain (other parts from reference TRBV2 and TRBJ2-1): EPEVTQTPSHQVTQMGQEVILRCVPISNHLYFYWYRQILGQKVEFLVSFYNNEISEKSEIFDDQFSVERPDGSNFTLKIRSTKLEDSAMYFCASSEALSGREQFFGPGTRLTVL.